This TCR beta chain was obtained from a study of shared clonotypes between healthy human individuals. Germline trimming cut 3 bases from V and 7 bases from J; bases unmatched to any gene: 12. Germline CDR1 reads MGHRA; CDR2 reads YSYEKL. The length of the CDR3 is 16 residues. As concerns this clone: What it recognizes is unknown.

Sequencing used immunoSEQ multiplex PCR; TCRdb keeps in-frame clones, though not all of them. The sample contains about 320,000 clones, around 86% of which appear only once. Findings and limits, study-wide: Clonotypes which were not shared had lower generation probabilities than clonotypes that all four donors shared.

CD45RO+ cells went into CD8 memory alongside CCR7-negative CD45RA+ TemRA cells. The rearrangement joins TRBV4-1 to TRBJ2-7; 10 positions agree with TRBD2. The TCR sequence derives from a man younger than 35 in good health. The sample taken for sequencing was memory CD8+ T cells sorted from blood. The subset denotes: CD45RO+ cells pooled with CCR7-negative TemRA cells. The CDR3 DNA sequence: TGCGCCAGCAGCCAGGAGGCTCTAGCGGGGGAATCGGAGCAGTACTTC. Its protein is CASSQEALAGESEQYF.